This TCR beta chain emerged from a study of a mutant IDH1 vaccine in newly diagnosed glioma. About the research overall: Visits designated V12 and V13 were conducted at weeks 35 and 47, respectively.

The V and J ends lost 5 bases and 2 bases respectively, with 11 bases between them. Germline CDR1 and CDR2: SGHRS and YFSETQ. This CDR3 region has 13 residues. As concerns this clone: Antigen unknown.

Study outcomes and limitations: Under 95% of patients showed vaccine-induced immune responses across multiple MHC alleles.

The method was immunoSEQ multiplex PCR; TCRdb's version includes in-frame clones alone and lacks a portion of them. The table has tens of thousands of clones, roughly 91% seen once. Time point in this sample: week 35, safety follow-up. Doses of 300 ug of mutant IDH1 20-mer peptide were given with topical imiquimod. Sample: PBMCs, taken from a glioma patient whose treatment included an IDH1 peptide vaccine. The chain couples TRBV5-1 to TRBJ2-7; D perhaps matches TRBD2 (5 bases). This sequence was found in a woman aged 40 to 50 with glioma. The CDR3 loop is CASRRESAYEQYF. In DNA, the CDR3 is TGCGCCAGCAGACGGGAATCTGCCTACGAGCAGTACTTC.